The rows below give T cell receptor beta chains drawn from one sample of a study of identical twins. TCRdb passed the 5' RACE reads through MiXCR, listing each CDR3 protein once. The sample carries 500,000 to 600,000 distinct CDR3 sequences, approximately 22% recorded once. The sample was also reused in another study, on T cells expressing NK-cell markers.

What was sequenced was CD4+ T cells sorted from blood. The receptor source for this set is a woman between 18 and 30 years old in good health. CDR3s include the opening cysteine and the closing phenylalanine or tryptophan. A D gene is named only where the DNA matches it firmly. Not all rows give a size; the values are once, few, many and, for expanded clones, a class.

j_gene | len | abundance | v_gene | d_gene | CDR3nt | CDR3aa
TRBJ2-7 | 13 | few | TRBV3-1 | TRBD2 | TGTGCTACTCGGGCTAGCGGGGGCAACGAGCAGTACTTC | CATRASGGNEQYF
TRBJ2-7 | 15 | - | TRBV27 | - | TGTGCCAGCAGTTTTGGGGCCGACAGGCGTTACGAGCAGTACTTC | CASSFGADRRYEQYF
TRBJ2-1 | 16 | - | TRBV4-3 | - | TGCGCCAGCAGCCAAGGGCACGGCAGGGCGATTTATGAGCAGTTCTTC | CASSQGHGRAIYEQFF
TRBJ1-5 | 15 | few | TRBV5-1 | - | TGCGCCAGCAGCTTGGGTGGGGAAGTAGGTCAGCCCCAGCATTTT | CASSLGGEVGQPQHF
TRBJ1-1 | 15 | - | TRBV3-1 | - | TGTGCCAGCAGCCAAGCAACCGCAGGTAACACTGAAGCTTTCTTT | CASSQATAGNTEAFF
TRBJ2-1 | 13 | - | TRBV3-1 | - | TGTGCCAGCAGACCCTTAGGGGCAAATGAGCAGTTCTTC | CASRPLGANEQFF
TRBJ1-1 | 16 | - | TRBV9 | TRBD1 | TGTGCCAGCAGCACCACCCCCGGGACAGGGAACACTGAAGCTTTCTTT | CASSTTPGTGNTEAFF
TRBJ1-1 | 13 | few | TRBV12-3/TRBV12-4 | TRBD1 | TGTGCCAGCAGCATCGGAGGGGGCGGTGAAGCTTTCTTT | CASSIGGGGEAFF
TRBJ1-1 | 13 | - | TRBV29-1 | - | TGCAGCGTTGGGGGGACAAAGAACACTGAAGCTTTCTTT | CSVGGTKNTEAFF
TRBJ2-1 | 15 | few | TRBV7-2 | - | TGTGCCAGCAGCATCTGGGGCGAAGGAGGGGATGAGCAGTTCTTC | CASSIWGEGGDEQFF
TRBJ2-7 | 13 | - | TRBV30 | - | TGTGCCTGGAGAGGAGGCAGGGAGGACGAGCAGTACTTC | CAWRGGREDEQYF
TRBJ1-1 | 14 | - | TRBV25-1 | - | TGTGCCAGCAGTGACCGGGGGCAGGGAACTGAAGCTTTCTTT | CASSDRGQGTEAFF
TRBJ2-7 | 15 | - | TRBV20-1 | - | TGCAGTGCTGCTTCCCAAACAGGGTTTGGCCACGAGCAGTACTTC | CSAASQTGFGHEQYF
TRBJ2-7 | 11 | - | TRBV7-6 | - | TGTGCCAGCAGCTTAGAGGGGCCCAAGTACTTC | CASSLEGPKYF
TRBJ1-1 | 13 | - | TRBV5-1 | - | TGCGCCAGCAGCTTGGACAGGTTCACTGAAGCTTTCTTT | CASSLDRFTEAFF
TRBJ2-7 | 15 | - | TRBV23-1 | - | TGCGCCAGCAGTCAGCCGGACAGATCCGACCACGAGCAGTACTTC | CASSQPDRSDHEQYF
TRBJ1-5 | 13 | few | TRBV12-3/TRBV12-4 | - | TGTGCCAGCAAAGAGTCGCAGAGGCAGCCCCAGCATTTT | CASKESQRQPQHF
TRBJ2-5 | 13 | few | TRBV6-1 | - | TGTGCCAGCAGTCCGGGGAATAAAGAGACCCAGTACTTC | CASSPGNKETQYF
TRBJ2-5 | 14 | - | TRBV5-1 | - | TGCGCCAGCAGGAGGCGAGGGAACCAAGAGACCCAGTACTTC | CASRRRGNQETQYF
TRBJ2-7 | 13 | few | TRBV27 | - | TGTGCCAGCAGTTTAAATGGCAAAAATCAGCAGTACTTC | CASSLNGKNQQYF
TRBJ2-1 | 13 | - | TRBV12-3/TRBV12-4 | - | TGTGCCAGCGGGATTAGCGGAGTCAATGAGCAGTTCTTC | CASGISGVNEQFF
TRBJ2-1 | 20 | - | TRBV10-3 | TRBD2 | TGTGCCATCAGTGAGACCCTTAGGGCGGGAGGGCCCCTTTCTACGAATGAGCAGTTCTTC | CAISETLRAGGPLSTNEQFF
TRBJ2-1 | 14 | few | TRBV12-3/TRBV12-4 | - | TGTGCCAGCAGTTTCCGACAGGGAGGGGATGAGCAGTTCTTC | CASSFRQGGDEQFF
TRBJ2-7 | 17 | - | TRBV6-5 | - | TGTGCCAGCAGTTACTCGAAGGGGCAGGGCTGGGGGCACGAGCAGTACTTC | CASSYSKGQGWGHEQYF
TRBJ2-1 | 16 | few | TRBV20-1 | TRBD2 | TGCAGTGCTAGAGATAGCGGGAGGGCTTTCTACAATGAGCAGTTCTTC | CSARDSGRAFYNEQFF
TRBJ1-6 | 16 | - | TRBV7-9 | - | TGTGCCAGCAGCTTAGATACGACGGCCTATAATTCACCCCTCCACTTT | CASSLDTTAYNSPLHF
TRBJ2-6 | 17 | - | TRBV6-1 | TRBD2 | TGTGCCAGCAACCTAGCGGGAGGGCCCCCTGGGGCCAACGTCCTGACTTTC | CASNLAGGPPGANVLTF
TRBJ2-2 | 12 | - | TRBV29-1 | - | TGCAGCGCAGCAATGAACACCGGGGAGCTGTTTTTT | CSAAMNTGELFF
TRBJ2-7 | 11 | - | TRBV5-6 | - | TGTGCCAGCAGCTCCGGACCCGAGCAGTACTTC | CASSSGPEQYF
TRBJ2-1 | 16 | once | TRBV5-1 | TRBD2 | TGCGCCAGCAGCTTGGGTCCTAGCGGGGCCTACAATGAGCAGTTCTTC | CASSLGPSGAYNEQFF